This T cell receptor (beta chain) is from a study of T cells after yellow fever vaccination. The study's findings and limits: The secondary response was weaker but peaked faster, day 5 versus 15.

This CDR3 is built from 14 residues. V gave up 4 bases and J gave up 4 bases; unmatched junction bases: 4. Germline V gene sequence: CDR1 MNHEY, CDR2 SVGEGT. MiXCR, applied by TCRdb to the 5' RACE reads, yields one record per CDR3 protein. The sample holds about 74,000 distinct CDR3 sequences, roughly 6.9% seen once. This clonotype was observed at least ten times. As yet, its antigen is unknown. The chain employs TRBV6-2 or TRBV6-3 and TRBJ2-1, with 7 bases fitting TRBD1. The specimen comprised CD8+ T cells sorted from PBMCs, sampled more than 4 days after the first yellow fever vaccination. The clonotype comes from a man aged 18 to 35 who received the YFV17D yellow fever vaccine. In nucleotides, the CDR3 is TGTGCCAGCAGTTCCACGACAGGGTACAATGAGCAGTTCTTC. It yields the protein CASSSTTGYNEQFF.